This T cell receptor beta chain was recorded in a study of glioma-infiltrating T cells after dendritic cell vaccination. Overall study context: Dendritic cells derived from monocytes and pulsed with autologous tumor lysate formed the vaccine. Dendritic cell vaccine was injected intradermally three times, biweekly.

The primer mix had 60 V beta and 13 J beta primers. The table came from immunoSEQ multiplex PCR; TCRdb's copy has only in-frame clones and leaves some out. The table shows 55,000 to 75,000 clones, with 81% occurring only once. The V end was cut by 5 bases, the J end by 5 bases, with 13 bases between. The germline CDR1 and CDR2 sequences are SEHNR and FQNEAQ (reference sequence). The CDR3 has 14 amino acids. No glioblastoma patient carried an isocitrate dehydrogenase mutation. Sequenced here: blood, sampled before dendritic cell vaccination. This TCR was sampled from a human donor with glioblastoma. The chain combines TRBV7-9 with TRBJ1-5, with D possibly being TRBD1 (6 bases). The CDR3 spells CASSPGTLDQPQHF. In DNA form, the CDR3 reads TGTGCCAGCAGCCCCGGGACACTAGATCAGCCCCAGCATTTT.